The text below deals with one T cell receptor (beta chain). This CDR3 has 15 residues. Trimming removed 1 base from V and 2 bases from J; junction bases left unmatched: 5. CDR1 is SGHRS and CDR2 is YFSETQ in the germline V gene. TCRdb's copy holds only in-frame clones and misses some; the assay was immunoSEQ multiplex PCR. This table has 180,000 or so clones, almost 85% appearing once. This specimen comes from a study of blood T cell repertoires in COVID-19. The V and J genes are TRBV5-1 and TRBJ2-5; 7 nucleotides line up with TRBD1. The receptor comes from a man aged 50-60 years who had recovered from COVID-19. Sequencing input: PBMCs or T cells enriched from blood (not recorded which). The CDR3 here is CASSLSTGEQETQYF. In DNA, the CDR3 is TGCGCCAGCAGCTTGTCTACAGGGGAACAAGAGACCCAGTACTTC.